These 27 T cell receptor beta chains were sequenced from one sample in a study of blood T cell repertoires in COVID-19. Repertoires were generated with immunoSEQ multiplex PCR, while TCRdb's copy carries only in-frame clones and drops some. The sample has some 240,000 clones, less than 90% seen once; the top ten hold less than 2%. Sample: peripheral blood. The receptors were sampled from a woman aged 40-49 years who had recovered from COVID-19.

The genes are TRBV7-9 and TRBJ2-7; D gene uncertain. With 2 bases removed from V and 7 bases from J, the gap between germline ends came to 9 bases. This CDR3 comprises 12 residues. From germline, CDR1 is SEHNR and CDR2 FQNEAQ (reference sequence). The CDR3: CASSLYSWEQYF. The CDR3 nucleotides are TGTGCCAGCAGCTTATACAGTTGGGAGCAGTACTTC.

The genes are TRBV30 and TRBJ1-4, with D perhaps TRBD1 (5 bases). Germline assignment: CDR1 GTSNPN and CDR2 SVGIG (reference sequence). The V end was cut by 3 bases, the J end by 5 bases, with 13 bases between. The CDR3 spans 14 residues. CDR3 loop: CAWSDSRRNEKLFF. The CDR3 nucleotides are TGTGCCTGGAGCGACAGCCGGAGAAATGAAAAACTGTTTTTT.

The V and J genes are TRBV7-3 and TRBJ2-1; D ambiguous. V dropped 4 bases and J dropped 7 bases, with 11 bases sitting between them. CDR3 length: 13 residues. Germline CDR1 SGHTA, CDR2 FQGTGA. CDR3 DNA sequence: TGTGCCAGCAGCTCTTCAAGCCGTAATGAGCAGTTCTTC. This gives the protein CASSSSSRNEQFF.

V usage is TRBV4-1 and J usage is TRBJ1-2; D is possibly TRBD1 (5 bases). V gave up 3 bases and J gave up 4 bases, with 12 bases separating them. Germline V lookup: CDR1 MGHRA, CDR2 YSYEKL. This CDR3 spans 14 amino acids. The CDR3 coding sequence is TGCGCCAGCAGCCAGGAGAACAGGCTCTATGGCTACACCTTC. This sequence encodes CASSQENRLYGYTF.

The chain links TRBV7-3 to TRBJ2-5, with 10 bases identical to TRBD2. J was trimmed by 2 bases and V by 5 bases; bases with no gene match: 2. The CDR3 runs to 14 residues. CDR1 SGHTA and CDR2 FQGTGA come from the germline V gene. The CDR3 bases are TGTGCCAGCAGCCCTAGCGGGGGACAAGAGACCCAGTACTTC. This translates into CASSPSGGQETQYF. The complete variable domain, with remaining parts taken from reference TRBV7-3 and TRBJ2-5, reads GAGVSQTPSNKVTEKGKYVELRCDPISGHTALYWYRQSLGQGPEFLIYFQGTGAADDSGLPNDRFFAVRPEGSVSTLKIQRTERGDSAVYLCASSPSGGQETQYFGPGTRLLVL.

The chain combines TRBV6-5 with TRBJ2-3; 9 bases map to TRBD2. The V segment lost 7 bases and the J segment 0 bases; nucleotides outside the gene matches: 2. CDR1 and CDR2 from the germline V gene are MNHEY and SVGAGI. The CDR3 has 14 residues. The CDR3 is CASIAGGSTDTQYF. CDR3 in DNA: TGTGCCAGCATTGCGGGGGGGAGCACAGATACGCAGTATTTT.

The V call is TRBV7-9, the J call TRBJ2-7; 9 nucleotides agree with TRBD2. Trimming at V came to 4 bases and at J to 2 bases, leaving 9 bases not matched to a gene. Per the germline V gene, CDR1 is SEHNR and CDR2 is FQNEAQ (reference sequence). This CDR3 is 16 amino acids long. As DNA, the CDR3 is TGTGCCAGCAGCTCCGGGACTAGCCTCGCACCCTACGAGCAGTACTTC. It codes for CASSSGTSLAPYEQYF.

The genes are TRBV5-1 and TRBJ1-2; 9 bases fit TRBD1. The germline V gene has CDR1 SGHRS and CDR2 YFSETQ. This CDR3 is 13 amino acids long. The J segment lost 5 bases and the V segment lost 4 bases, leaving 3 bases of the junction unmatched. The CDR3 nucleotides read TGCGCCAGCAGCACCGGGACAGGGTATGGCTACACCTTC. It is translated as CASSTGTGYGYTF.

The V call is TRBV2, the J call TRBJ2-1; 9 nucleotides match TRBD1. The ends lost 10 bases at V and 1 base at J; junction bases unmatched: 8. Germline V gene data show CDR1 as SNHLY and CDR2 as FYNNEI. The CDR3 spans 15 residues. The CDR3 DNA reads TGTGCCACAAACCGGGACAGGGCGTCCTACAATGAGCAGTTCTTC. It codes for CATNRDRASYNEQFF.

This clone was observed a few times. V usage is TRBV18 and J usage is TRBJ1-1; 7 bases map to TRBD1. The germline CDR1 and CDR2 sequences are KGHSH and LQKENI. Trimming cost V 6 bases and J 5 bases; bases outside gene matches: 6. This CDR3 is 13 amino acids long. The CDR3 loop reads CASSTGVGTEAFF. The CDR3 nucleotides read TGTGCCAGCTCCACAGGGGTAGGGACTGAAGCTTTCTTT.

The rearrangement links TRBV4-2 to TRBJ1-3; perhaps TRBD1 as D (5 bases). There are 15 residues in the CDR3. Germline assignment: CDR1 LGHNA and CDR2 YNFKEQ. Trimming removed 3 bases at V and 0 bases at J, with 9 bases between. In DNA, the CDR3 is TGTGCCAGCAGCCAGCAGGGATCCTCTGGAAACACCATATATTTT. This encodes CASSQQGSSGNTIYF.

The chain employs TRBV25-1 and TRBJ1-2; D may be TRBD1 (6 bases). The CDR3 has 16 amino acids. The V gene's germline CDR1 is MGHDK and CDR2 SYGVNS. With 2 bases removed from V and 8 bases from J, the gap between germline ends came to 21 bases. DNA for the CDR3: TGTGCCAGCAGTGAAACAGGGTTCGCTCTCTCTAGAGGCTACACCTTC. Encoded protein: CASSETGFALSRGYTF.

Remarks on this clone: The same CDR3 can be traced to other DNA sequences in this sample. This chain joins TRBV18 and TRBJ1-1, with TRBD1 identical over 9 bases. CDR1 is KGHSH and CDR2 is LQKENI in the germline V gene. V dropped 6 bases and J dropped 5; count of bases not matched to a gene: 7. This CDR3 has 14 residues. The CDR3 here is CASSRDRGGTEAFF. CDR3 nucleotides: TGTGCCAGCTCCCGCGACAGGGGGGGGACTGAAGCTTTCTTT.

This rearrangement joins TRBV18 to TRBJ2-1, with 12 bases aligning to TRBD1. Trimming removed 5 bases from V and 9 bases from J; junction bases left unmatched: 5. This CDR3 has 14 residues. Germline V lookup: CDR1 KGHSH, CDR2 LQKENI. The CDR3 region is CASSSGTGGIEQFF. DNA for the CDR3: TGTGCCAGCTCATCCGGGACAGGGGGCATTGAGCAGTTCTTC.

There are a few counts of this clone. The chain recombines TRBV10-3 with TRBJ2-5; 10 positions match TRBD2. V lost 5 bases, J lost 1 base, and 10 bases stayed unmatched. Germline values: CDR1 ENHRY, CDR2 SYGVKD. This CDR3 is 17 amino acids long. The CDR3 loop reads CAISPGTTSGAQETQYF. Written as DNA, the CDR3 is TGTGCCATCAGTCCCGGAACTACTAGCGGGGCCCAAGAGACCCAGTACTTC.

V usage is TRBV11-2 and J usage is TRBJ2-3; TRBD1 is a possible D gene (5 bases). V lost 1 base, J lost 3 bases, and 11 bases lay in between. This CDR3 is 15 amino acids long. Germline V gene lookup returns CDR1 SGHAT and CDR2 FQNNGV. The CDR3: CASSLAREWTDTQYF. Here the CDR3 DNA reads TGTGCCAGCAGCTTAGCCAGGGAATGGACAGATACGCAGTATTTT.

The chain joins TRBV21-1 to TRBJ1-2; TRBD1, the table's D call, lacks a check against the DNA. TRBV21-1 is a listed pseudogene. The CDR3 length is 16 residues. The CDR3 DNA reads TGTGCCAGCAGCAAATGCCAGGGAAGTAAAGCGCGTGGCTACACCTTC. It specifies CASSKCQGSKARGYTF.

This clone was seen once. V usage is TRBV7-8 and J usage is TRBJ1-2; D uncertain. From germline, CDR1 is SGHVS and CDR2 FQNEAQ. CDR3 length equals 14 residues. V was shortened by 7 bases and J by 3 bases, with 15 bases between the two germline ends. The DNA of the CDR3 is TGTGCCAGCACCCCGAGGGCATTTCACTATGGCTACACCTTC. Protein product: CASTPRAFHYGYTF.

This rearrangement joins TRBV12-3 or TRBV12-4 to TRBJ1-6; D call uncertain. The V gene lost 5 bases and the J gene lost 7 bases, with 3 bases spanning the gap. The CDR3 loop spans 11 amino acids. CDR3 protein: CASSLNSPLHF. DNA of the CDR3: TGTGCCAGCAGTCTGAATTCACCCCTCCACTTT.

This clone was seen a single time. The chain combines TRBV6-5 with TRBJ1-5; D remains unclear. CDR3 size: 14 residues. With 0 bases removed from V and 0 bases from J, the gap between germline ends came to 3 bases. Germline loops: CDR1 MNHEY, CDR2 SVGAGI. The CDR3 is CASSYSRSNQPQHF. CDR3 nucleotide sequence: TGTGCCAGCAGTTACTCGCGTAGCAATCAGCCCCAGCATTTT.

This clone has just a few counts. The CDR3 DNA reads as TGCGCCAGCAGCTTGGGGGGGACAGCCTCCGGATCAAAAGAGACCCAGTACTTC. As protein: CASSLGGTASGSKETQYF. This chain connects TRBV5-1 to TRBJ2-5, with 7 bases lining up with TRBD1. Germline V CDR1 and CDR2: SGHRS, YFSETQ. The CDR3 runs 18 residues. Trimming took 0 bases from V and 3 from J; bases not matched to a gene: 14.

V is TRBV6-5 and J is TRBJ2-7; D possibly corresponds to TRBD2 (6 bases). CDR3 length equals 11 residues. CDR1 MNHEY and CDR2 SVGAGI come from the germline V gene. Trimming pared 6 bases from V and 6 bases from J, leaving 9 bases between. The CDR3 region is CASRQAGEQYF. The CDR3 bases are TGTGCCAGCAGGCAAGCGGGCGAGCAGTACTTC.

In DNA, the CDR3 is TGTGCCAGCAGCCAAGATTTAGGAGCGGGGGGGCGGAATGAGCAGTTCTTC. This encodes CASSQDLGAGGRNEQFF. The J gene is TRBJ2-1, the V gene TRBV3-1 (or the pseudogene TRBV3-2), with 10 bases identical to TRBD2. The V and J ends lost 0 bases and 7 bases, in that order; junction bases with no gene match: 9. Germline V gene sequence: CDR1 LGHDT, CDR2 YNNKEL (reference sequence). The CDR3 runs to 17 residues.

The chain uses TRBV7-2 and TRBJ2-1; TRBD1 might be the D (6 bases). V dropped 5 bases and J dropped 8 bases, with 16 bases sitting between them. CDR1 and CDR2 from the germline V gene are SGHTA and FQGNSA. The CDR3 loop spans 14 amino acids. The CDR3 DNA reads TGTGCCAGCAGCAGAGACAGGTTTACCCATGAGCAGTTCTTC. Amino acids: CASSRDRFTHEQFF.

CDR3 residues: CATRSGTEYYEQYF. CDR3 coding DNA: TGTGCCACCAGGTCCGGGACAGAATATTACGAGCAGTACTTC. The chain carries TRBV24-1 and TRBJ2-7; 7 bases line up with TRBD1. J was trimmed by 4 bases and V by 7 bases; bases with no gene match: 9. From germline, CDR1 is KGHDR and CDR2 SFDVKD. CDR3 length: 14 residues.

V usage is TRBV7-2 and J usage is TRBJ1-2; TRBD1 is a possible D gene (5 bases). The CDR3 is 11 residues long. Germline V gene lookup returns CDR1 SGHTA and CDR2 FQGNSA. The germline V and J ends were trimmed by 5 bases and 8 bases, with 9 bases remaining between them. This CDR3 is CASSPQGGYTF. CDR3 DNA sequence: TGTGCCAGCAGCCCCCAGGGAGGCTACACCTTC. Drawing the rest from reference TRBV7-2 and TRBJ1-2, the complete variable domain is GAGVSQSPSNKVTEKGKDVELRCDPISGHTALYWYRQSLGQGLEFLIYFQGNSAPDKSGLPSDRFSAERTGGSVSTLTIQRTQQEDSAVYLCASSPQGGYTFGSGTRLTVV.

The chain carries TRBV5-4 and TRBJ2-7; D is unresolved. V was clipped by 1 base and J by 4 bases, with 9 bases between them. This CDR3 spans 13 amino acids. Germline V CDR1 and CDR2: SGHNT, YYREEE (reference sequence). The CDR3 DNA reads TGTGCCAGCAGCTTGTTAAATTCTTACGAGCAGTACTTC. Its translation: CASSLLNSYEQYF.